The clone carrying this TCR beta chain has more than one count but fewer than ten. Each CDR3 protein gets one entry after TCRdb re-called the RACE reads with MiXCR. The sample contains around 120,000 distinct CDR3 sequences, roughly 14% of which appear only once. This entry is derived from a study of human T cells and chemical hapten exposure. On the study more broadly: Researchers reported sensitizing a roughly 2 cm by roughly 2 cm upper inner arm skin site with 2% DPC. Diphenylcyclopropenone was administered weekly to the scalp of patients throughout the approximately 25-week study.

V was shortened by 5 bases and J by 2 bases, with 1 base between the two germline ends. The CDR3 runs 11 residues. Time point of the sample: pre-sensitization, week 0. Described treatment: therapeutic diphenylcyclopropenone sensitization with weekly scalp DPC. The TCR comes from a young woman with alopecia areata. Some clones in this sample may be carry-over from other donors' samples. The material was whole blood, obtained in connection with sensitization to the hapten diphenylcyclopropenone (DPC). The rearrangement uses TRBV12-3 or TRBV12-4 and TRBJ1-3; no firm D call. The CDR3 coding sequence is TGTGCCAGCAGTCCTGGAAACACCATATATTTT. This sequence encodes CASSPGNTIYF.